This T cell receptor beta chain was observed in a study of blood T cell repertoires in COVID-19. Study details: Samples came from the United States, Italy and Spain, spanning acute and convalescent COVID-19.

It was during active infection that Seattle patients were enrolled and then longitudinally followed. Between the trimmed V and J ends, which lost 6 bases and 4 bases, there was a span of 13 bases. Germline V gives CDR1 LGHDT, CDR2 YNNKEL (reference sequence). The CDR3 spans 14 residues. Clones were sequenced by immunoSEQ multiplex PCR, and TCRdb holds only the in-frame ones, with some missing. The sample yields about 95,000 clones, 75% to 85% seen once. A few counts support this clone. The receptor's source is a man at least 80 years old with COVID-19, enrolled during active disease. Specimen: peripheral blood. The J gene is TRBJ1-3, the V gene TRBV3-1 (or the pseudogene TRBV3-2); no reliable D call. CDR3 DNA: TGTGCCAGCAGTCCGGCGGCTCTCGGAAACACCATATATTTT. Its protein is CASSPAALGNTIYF.